Below, 31 T cell receptor beta chains from the same sample are listed, as sequenced in a study of blood T cell repertoires in COVID-19. This table comes from immunoSEQ multiplex PCR, and its TCRdb copy is limited to in-frame clones, with some not included. The table includes around 150,000 clones, approximately 86% detected once. Sequences were obtained from PBMCs or T cells enriched from blood (not recorded which). Receptors originate from a woman aged 40 to 50 who had recovered from COVID-19.

This chain uses TRBV3-1 (or the pseudogene TRBV3-2) with TRBJ1-3; 7 bases align to TRBD1. The germline gives CDR1 LGHDT, CDR2 YNNKEL (reference sequence). There are 13 residues in the CDR3. With 5 bases clipped from V and 7 bases from J, the junction kept 5 bases outside the gene matches. CDR3 DNA: TGTGCCAGCAGCGACAGGGTAGGGAACACCATATATTTT. Its translation: CASSDRVGNTIYF.

The CDR3 region is CAWGIQGYNSPLHF. The CDR3 DNA reads as TGTGCCTGGGGGATACAGGGGTATAATTCACCCCTCCACTTT. The chain employs TRBV30 and TRBJ1-6; TRBD1 matches at 7 bases. Germline V gene data show CDR1 as GTSNPN and CDR2 as SVGIG (reference sequence). Unmatched junction bases numbered 5, after V lost 5 bases and J lost 4 bases. The CDR3 loop spans 14 amino acids.

In this sample, this clone turned up once. CDR3 coding DNA: TGTGCCAGCAGCTTAGCGATGGCCACGAACACTGAAGCTTTCTTT. Amino acid sequence: CASSLAMATNTEAFF. The genes are TRBV7-6 and TRBJ1-1; D remains unclear. Germline V CDR1 and CDR2: SGHVS, FNYEAQ. This CDR3 has 15 amino acids. The V end was cut by 0 bases, the J end by 1 base, with 9 bases between. The whole variable domain, remainder taken from reference TRBV7-6 and TRBJ1-1, is GAGVSQSPRYKVTKRGQDVALRCDPISGHVSLYWYRQALGQGPEFLTYFNYEAQQDKSGLPNDRFSAERPEGSISTLTIQRTEQRDSAMYRCASSLAMATNTEAFFGQGTRLTVV.

This rearrangement joins TRBV4-1 to TRBJ2-2, with 11 bases matching TRBD2. Germline V CDR1 and CDR2: MGHRA, YSYEKL. Trimming removed 1 base from V and 3 bases from J; junction bases left unmatched: 7. This CDR3 has 18 amino acids. CDR3 in DNA: TGCGCCAGCAGCCAAGCTCTGGGACTAGCGGACTACACCGGGGAGCTGTTTTTT. Translating it yields CASSQALGLADYTGELFF.

This clone was detected only a few times. This chain links TRBV5-1 with TRBJ2-3, with TRBD1 matching over 8 bases. Germline V gene sequence: CDR1 SGHRS, CDR2 YFSETQ. The CDR3 covers 16 residues. V lost 1 base, J lost 2 bases, and 6 bases stayed unmatched. The CDR3 spells CASSLRNRGSTDTQYF. DNA for the CDR3: TGCGCCAGCAGCTTGAGGAACAGGGGGTCCACAGATACGCAGTATTTT.

The chain recombines TRBV19 with TRBJ2-5, with TRBD1 as a possible D gene (5 bases). This CDR3 spans 14 amino acids. V lost 3 bases, J lost 2 bases, and 10 bases lay in between. Germline lookup yields CDR1 LNHDA and CDR2 SQIVND (reference sequence). Written as DNA, the CDR3 is TGTGCCAGTAGTATCACAGGAAAACAAGAGACCCAGTACTTC. It specifies CASSITGKQETQYF.

This rearrangement joins TRBV11-3 to TRBJ2-2, with a weak D call TRBD2 (6 bases). Germline V gene lookup returns CDR1 SGHNT and CDR2 YENEEA. The CDR3 sequence is 17 residues long. The V and J ends lost 2 bases and 4 bases respectively, with 17 bases between them. CDR3 in amino acids: CASSLTLGLAPTGELFF. DNA for the CDR3: TGTGCCAGCAGCTTAACCCTCGGGCTAGCGCCCACCGGGGAGCTGTTTTTT.

The chain carries TRBV13 and TRBJ1-1, with D unresolved. Between the trimmed V and J ends, which lost 5 bases and 2 bases, there was a span of 3 bases. The CDR3 has 11 amino acids. The germline V gene has CDR1 PRHDT and CDR2 FYEKMQ (reference sequence). Written as DNA, the CDR3 is TGTGCCAGCAGCCTCAACACTGAAGCTTTCTTT. Translating gives CASSLNTEAFF.

The chain combines TRBV5-1 with TRBJ2-7, with D possibly being TRBD1 (6 bases). V was clipped by 4 bases and J by 1 base, with 12 bases between them. This CDR3 has 14 amino acids. Germline V gene data show CDR1 as SGHRS and CDR2 as YFSETQ. CDR3 sequence reads: CASSGRTGSYEQYF. Here the CDR3 DNA reads TGCGCCAGCAGCGGGAGAACAGGGTCCTACGAGCAGTACTTC.

The chain recombines TRBV9 with TRBJ2-1, with D hard to call. Germline CDR1 SGDLS, CDR2 YYNGEE. V was shortened by 0 bases and J by 2 bases, with 9 bases between the two germline ends. This CDR3 has 15 amino acids. The CDR3 region is CASSVDLAPYNEQFF. For the CDR3, the DNA is TGTGCCAGCAGCGTAGATCTGGCCCCCTACAATGAGCAGTTCTTC.

The chain employs TRBV18 and TRBJ1-3, with D hard to call. Trimming took 3 bases from V and 2 from J, leaving 17 bases between them. Germline CDR1 reads KGHSH; CDR2 reads LQKENI. The CDR3 consists of 17 residues. The CDR3 loop is CASSPTRDVGTGNTIYF. The CDR3 DNA follows: TGTGCCAGCTCACCGACGAGAGACGTCGGGACTGGAAACACCATATATTTT. Looking up the rest from reference TRBV18 and TRBJ1-3 gives the full variable domain: NAGVMQNPRHLVRRRGQEARLRCSPMKGHSHVYWYRQLPEEGLKFMVYLQKENIIDESGMPKERFSAEFPKEGPSILRIQQVVRGDSAAYFCASSPTRDVGTGNTIYFGEGSWLTVV.

The chain employs TRBV9 and TRBJ2-1, with 8 bases aligning to TRBD2. This CDR3 comprises 14 residues. V shed 0 bases and J 9 bases; nucleotides not matched to a gene: 5. Per the germline V gene, CDR1 is SGDLS and CDR2 is YYNGEE. The CDR3 nucleotides read TGTGCCAGCAGCGTAGGCGGAACTAGCGGTGAGCAGTTCTTC. Protein: CASSVGGTSGEQFF.

The V gene is TRBV29-1, the J gene TRBJ2-7; 8 bases fit TRBD1. The CDR3 has 14 residues. Trimming at V came to 2 bases and at J to 2 bases, leaving 5 bases not matched to a gene. Per germline, CDR1 SQVTM and CDR2 ANQGSEA. CDR3 protein: CSVERTGSPYEQYF. The CDR3 bases are TGCAGCGTTGAAAGGACAGGGAGCCCCTACGAGCAGTACTTC.

The chain recombines TRBV30 with TRBJ1-5; 8 nucleotides align to TRBD1. The length of the CDR3 is 17 residues. The V gene's germline CDR1 is GTSNPN and CDR2 SVGIG (reference sequence). Germline trimming cut 1 base from V and 4 bases from J; bases unmatched to any gene: 12. The DNA of the CDR3 is TGTGCCTGGAGTGAGGGGCCCCGGGGACAGGAAAATCAGCCCCAGCATTTT. This gives the protein CAWSEGPRGQENQPQHF. Variable domain in full (rest from reference TRBV30 and TRBJ1-5): SQTIHQWPATLVQPVGSPLSLECTVEGTSNPNLYWYRQAAGRGLQLLFYSVGIGQISSEVPQNLSASRPQDRQFILSSKKLLLSDSGFYLCAWSEGPRGQENQPQHFGDGTRLSIL.

This sequence joins TRBV4-2 and TRBJ2-7; 8 bases align to TRBD2. The CDR3 covers 14 residues. CDR1 LGHNA and CDR2 YNFKEQ come from the germline V gene. V shed 3 bases and J 6 bases; nucleotides not matched to a gene: 7. CDR3 sequence reads: CASSQGGGRPEQYF. The CDR3 DNA reads as TGTGCCAGCAGCCAGGGGGGCGGGAGGCCCGAGCAGTACTTC.

CDR3 in DNA: TGCGCCAGCAGTCTACGTTACACAGATACGCAGTATTTT. Translating it yields CASSLRYTDTQYF. The chain carries TRBV5-1 and TRBJ2-3; no firm D call. With 5 bases removed from V and 2 bases from J, the gap between germline ends came to 9 bases. Germline CDR1 and CDR2: SGHRS and YFSETQ. This CDR3 has 13 amino acids.

The chain joins TRBV3-1 (or the pseudogene TRBV3-2) to TRBJ2-1; 10 nucleotides match TRBD2. The CDR3 covers 15 residues. After removal of 1 base from V and 5 bases from J, the junction contained 2 bases not matched to a gene. Germline loops: CDR1 LGHDT, CDR2 YNNKEL (reference sequence). CDR3 DNA sequence: TGTGCCAGCAGCCAAGCGACTAGCGGGCACAATGAGCAGTTCTTC. Translation gives CASSQATSGHNEQFF.

The CDR3: CASSEHLFSSGNTIYF. The CDR3 region has the DNA TGTGCCAGCAGTGAACACCTCTTTAGTTCTGGAAACACCATATATTTT. This chain links TRBV25-1 with TRBJ1-3; no definite D call. The V end lost 2 bases, the J end lost 1 base, and 12 bases lay between the germline ends. CDR1 and CDR2 from the germline V gene are MGHDK and SYGVNS. The CDR3 is 16 residues long.

The V and J genes are TRBV10-3 and TRBJ1-2, with D possibly matching TRBD1 (6 bases). The CDR3 loop spans 13 amino acids. V was shortened by 8 bases and J by 7 bases, with 17 bases between the two germline ends. Germline assignment: CDR1 ENHRY and CDR2 SYGVKD. The CDR3 coding sequence is TGTGCCATCCGTATGAGGGAGGGGGTTGGCTACACCTTC. Its protein product is CAIRMREGVGYTF.

CDR3 in DNA: TGTGCCAGCAGTTACTCCCCCGGGCACGGGGACAATGAGCAGTTCTTC. As protein: CASSYSPGHGDNEQFF. The chain employs TRBV6-2 or TRBV6-3 and TRBJ2-1; D may be TRBD2 (5 bases). This CDR3 is 16 amino acids long. V lost 0 bases to trimming and J lost 5 bases, with 14 bases between them. Germline CDR1 MNHEY, CDR2 SVGEGT.

The rearrangement joins TRBV6-1 to TRBJ2-1; TRBD2 matches 10 bases. V lost 1 base, J lost 1 base, and 4 bases stayed unmatched. In germline, CDR1 is MNHNS, CDR2 SASEGT. The CDR3 has 17 amino acids. The DNA of the CDR3 is TGTGCCAGCAGTGAAGAGCGGGGGGGCTTTTCCTACAATGAGCAGTTCTTC. The encoded protein is CASSEERGGFSYNEQFF.

This clone was detected only once. CDR3 sequence reads: CASSTTGGKLFF. The CDR3 DNA is TGTGCCAGCTCAACAACAGGGGGAAAACTGTTTTTT. The rearrangement links TRBV12-3 or TRBV12-4 to TRBJ1-4, with 8 bases that match TRBD1. Unmatched junction bases numbered 6, after V lost 8 bases and J lost 10 bases. The length of the CDR3 is 12 residues.

J is TRBJ1-2 and V is TRBV29-1; D gene unclear. The CDR3 is 11 amino acids. The germline V gene has CDR1 SQVTM and CDR2 ANQGSEA. The V end was cut by 4 bases, the J end by 5 bases, with 8 bases between. The chain's CDR3 is CSVGELYGYTF. Here the CDR3 DNA reads TGCAGCGTTGGGGAGCTTTATGGCTACACCTTC.

V is TRBV5-1 and J is TRBJ2-3, with unresolved D. Germline assignment: CDR1 SGHRS and CDR2 YFSETQ. V lost 4 bases and J 5 bases, leaving 8 bases between the germline ends. The CDR3 length is 12 residues. The chain's CDR3 is CASSTGVDTQYF. The CDR3 region has the DNA TGCGCCAGCAGCACTGGAGTAGATACGCAGTATTTT.

The rearrangement uses TRBV6-5 and TRBJ2-7, with TRBD1 matching over 7 bases. The CDR3 totals 13 residues. The J segment lost 6 bases and the V segment lost 2 bases, leaving 4 bases of the junction unmatched. Germline V gene data show CDR1 as MNHEY and CDR2 as SVGAGI. The DNA for the CDR3 is TGTGCCAGCAGTTACCGACAGGGTACCGAGCAGTACTTC. Amino acid sequence: CASSYRQGTEQYF.

The rearrangement joins TRBV20-1 to TRBJ1-2; D is ambiguous. This CDR3 spans 11 amino acids. Trimming pared 5 bases from V and 3 bases from J, leaving 7 bases between. Germline V lookup: CDR1 DFQATT, CDR2 SNEGSKA (reference sequence). Written as DNA, the CDR3 is TGCAGTGCTCGCGGTGACTATGGCTACACCTTC. Its protein product is CSARGDYGYTF.

V gene TRBV5-8 combines with J gene TRBJ2-7; TRBD1 aligns across 9 bases. Germline V gene lookup returns CDR1 SGHTS and CDR2 YDEGEE. CDR3 length: 13 amino acids. V was clipped by 4 bases and J by 5 bases; unmatched bases: 4. The CDR3 region is CASSPGTGNEQYF. In DNA form, the CDR3 reads TGTGCCAGCAGCCCGGGGACAGGGAACGAGCAGTACTTC.

J is TRBJ1-2 and V is TRBV25-1; 8 positions match TRBD1. Germline V gives CDR1 MGHDK, CDR2 SYGVNS. The length of the CDR3 is 12 residues. Trimming at V came to 10 bases and at J to 4 bases, leaving 5 bases not matched to a gene. The CDR3 reads CATDDRGYGYTF. CDR3 DNA sequence: TGTGCCACGGATGACAGGGGCTATGGCTACACCTTC.

This clone was counted a few times. J is TRBJ1-1 and V is TRBV5-1; 11 nucleotides match TRBD1. From germline, CDR1 is SGHRS and CDR2 YFSETQ. The CDR3 has 19 residues. V shed 1 base, J shed 1 base, and the junction held 12 bases outside the gene matches. The CDR3 protein is CASSLSFGGQGASNTEAFF. The CDR3 DNA sequence: TGCGCCAGCAGCTTGTCATTCGGCGGACAGGGGGCGTCGAACACTGAAGCTTTCTTT.

The V and J genes are TRBV18 and TRBJ2-7; D unclear. The CDR3 runs to 14 residues. CDR1 and CDR2 from the germline V gene are KGHSH and LQKENI. V was clipped by 3 bases and J by 0 bases, with 9 bases between them. The chain's CDR3 is CASSPDYSSYEQYF. The CDR3 DNA sequence: TGTGCCAGCTCACCCGATTACAGCTCCTACGAGCAGTACTTC. Based on the CDR3 plus reference TRBV18 and TRBJ2-7, the full variable domain is NAGVMQNPRHLVRRRGQEARLRCSPMKGHSHVYWYRQLPEEGLKFMVYLQKENIIDESGMPKERFSAEFPKEGPSILRIQQVVRGDSAAYFCASSPDYSSYEQYFGPGTRLTVT.

The V gene is TRBV9, the J gene TRBJ2-1; 10 nucleotides agree with TRBD2. With V trimmed by 0 bases and J by 8 bases, 5 bases remained unmatched. The germline V gene encodes CDR1 SGDLS and CDR2 YYNGEE. This CDR3 contains 15 residues. The chain's CDR3 is CASSVDPSGSDEQFF. The DNA of the CDR3 is TGTGCCAGCAGCGTAGATCCTAGCGGGAGCGATGAGCAGTTCTTC.